This TCR beta chain was recovered during a study of blood T cell repertoires in COVID-19. Study at large: Samples came from the United States, Italy and Spain, spanning acute and convalescent COVID-19. Sources were T cells, B-cell-depleted T cells, or PBMCs; the material itself was cDNA or gDNA.

Germline CDR1 and CDR2: MNHEY and SVGEGT. This CDR3 has 15 residues. Notes on this clone: An end of the junction differs from the germline gene, which may be a read error.

Profiled with immunoSEQ multiplex PCR; TCRdb holds only in-frame clones, not every one. This sample carries about 50,000 clones, more than 75% of them seen once, and the ten largest clones take approximately 16%. The chain employs TRBV6-2 or TRBV6-3 and TRBJ1-2, with 9 bases lining up with TRBD1. This clonotype was sampled from a human donor in a cohort sampled during active COVID-19. Specimen: peripheral blood. DNA of the CDR3: TGTGCCAGCAGCCCGACGAAAGGCTCCGGGACAGGGTCGATCTTC. Translated: CASSPTKGSGTGSIF.